This T cell receptor (beta chain) was obtained from a study of shared clonotypes between healthy human individuals. Study context: Three plates were used per donor for CD4 naive, three for CD4 memory, two for CD8 naive and one for CD8 memory.

This clone was counted a few times. Its antigen is as yet unknown. CD45RO-negative cells were positively selected for CCR7, leaving out terminally differentiated effector memory CD45RA+ cells. Germline V gene data show CDR1 as SQVTM and CDR2 as ANQGSEA. V dropped 3 bases and J dropped 0 bases, with 9 bases sitting between them. The CDR3 extends over 14 amino acids. Data came from immunoSEQ multiplex PCR; TCRdb stores just in-frame clones and leaves some out. The data show approximately 2,200,000 clones, about 92% seen once. Broader study findings: Rarefaction gave evidence that sorted-subset sequencing remained incomplete despite large depth. The four-donor shared clonotypes exceeded non-shared clonotypes in generation probability, with non-shared ones scoring lower.

The sequencing sample was made of naive CD8+ T cells from PBMCs. V and J are TRBV29-1 and TRBJ2-1; weak D call: TRBD2 (5 bases). The origin of this receptor is a man between 18 and 35 years old in good health. Some clones in this sample may be carry-over from other donors' samples. The CDR3 protein is CSVDTGSSYNEQFF. CDR3 DNA: TGCAGCGTTGATACGGGAAGCTCCTACAATGAGCAGTTCTTC.